The rows below give T cell receptor beta chains drawn from one sample of a study of PD-1 blockade in classical Hodgkin lymphoma. Measured with immunoSEQ multiplex PCR; TCRdb has only the in-frame clones, and not every one. The sample lists tens of thousands of clones, around 78% occurring once. The starting material was peripheral blood mononuclear cells (PBMCs), obtained before the fourth cycle of nivolumab. These receptors originate from a human donor with classical Hodgkin lymphoma. CDR3s include the opening cysteine and the closing phenylalanine or tryptophan. The D gene is left open where the match is weak. Part of the rows lack a size; the others show once, few, many or a class for expanded clones.

V gene	clone size	D gene	J gene	CDR3 DNA	CDR3 protein
TRBV27	once	-	TRBJ1-5	TGTGCCAGCAGTTCTATTAATCAGCCCCAGCATTTT	CASSSINQPQHF
TRBV2	-	TRBD1	TRBJ2-4	TGTGCCACCAAAGGGGGACAGGGAATAAACATTCAGTACTTC	CATKGGQGINIQYF
TRBV4-3	-	TRBD1	TRBJ2-7	TGCGCCAGCAGTCGGACAGGGCCCTACGAGCAGTACTTC	CASSRTGPYEQYF
TRBV28	-	-	TRBJ1-2	TGTGCCAGCAGCGATGACTATGGCTACACCTTC	CASSDDYGYTF
TRBV7-7	-	-	TRBJ2-7	TGTGCTAGCAGCCCCGGGGCGGCCTCCTACGAGCAGTACTTC	CASSPGAASYEQYF
TRBV7-2	-	-	TRBJ1-2	TGTGCCAGCAGTCGCTTAGCAGCTAACTATGGCTACACCTTC	CASSRLAANYGYTF
TRBV11-1	once	TRBD2	TRBJ2-1	TGTGCCAGCAGTCTCACCAGCGGGGGATACAATGAGCAGTTCTTC	CASSLTSGGYNEQFF
TRBV6-6	-	TRBD1	TRBJ1-2	TGTGCCAGCCAGGGGACAGGGGGCGGCTATGGCTACACCTTC	CASQGTGGGYGYTF
TRBV5-8	-	TRBD1	TRBJ2-2	TGTGCCAGCAGCTTCGGACAGGGGCGAGGGACCGGGGAGCTGTTTTTT	CASSFGQGRGTGELFF
TRBV2	-	-	TRBJ1-1	TGTGCCAGCAGTGAACTCGGAGTCACTGAAGCTTTCTTT	CASSELGVTEAFF
TRBV18	-	TRBD2	TRBJ2-7	TGTGCCAGCTCACCAAAAACTAGCGGGCTCGGCGAGCAGTACTTC	CASSPKTSGLGEQYF
TRBV29-1	-	TRBD2	TRBJ2-7	TGCAGCGTTGACGGTCGGGAGGGCAACGAGCAGTACTTC	CSVDGREGNEQYF
TRBV5-3	-	-	TRBJ2-2	TGTGCCAGAAGGTCCCACGGAGGGGAGCTGTTTTTT	CARRSHGGELFF
TRBV18	-	-	TRBJ1-1	TGTGCCAGCTCACCCGGGGACCTCACTGAAGCTTTCTTT	CASSPGDLTEAFF
TRBV4-2	-	TRBD2	TRBJ2-7	TGTGCCAGCAGCCAAGTATTAGCGGGGGGGTCTAGCTCCTACGAGCAGTACTTC	CASSQVLAGGSSSYEQYF
TRBV5-4	-	-	TRBJ2-2	TGTGCCAGCAGCTTGGATTGGCGCGTCGGGGAGCTGTTTTTT	CASSLDWRVGELFF
TRBV6-6	-	-	TRBJ1-3	TGTGCCAGCAGTTATTATACAGACTCTGGAAACACCATATATTTT	CASSYYTDSGNTIYF
TRBV5-5	-	-	TRBJ1-5	TGTGCCAGCAGCCTTAGGGGGAGGGAGAAAGTCAATCAGCCCCAGCATTTT	CASSLRGREKVNQPQHF
TRBV5-6	-	-	TRBJ2-2	TGTGCCAGCAACCTATTGGACAGTACGAACACCGGGGAGCTGTTTTTT	CASNLLDSTNTGELFF
TRBV2	few	TRBD1	TRBJ2-7	TGTGCCAGCAGTGGACAGGGAGACGAGCAGTACTTC	CASSGQGDEQYF
TRBV28	-	TRBD1	TRBJ1-2	TGTGCCAGCAGCCCCAAAATTCGGACAGGGTATGGCTACACCTTC	CASSPKIRTGYGYTF
TRBV6-6	-	-	TRBJ2-3	TGTGCCAGCAGTTACGTCAATCGGATCCTGGCAGATACGCAGTATTTT	CASSYVNRILADTQYF